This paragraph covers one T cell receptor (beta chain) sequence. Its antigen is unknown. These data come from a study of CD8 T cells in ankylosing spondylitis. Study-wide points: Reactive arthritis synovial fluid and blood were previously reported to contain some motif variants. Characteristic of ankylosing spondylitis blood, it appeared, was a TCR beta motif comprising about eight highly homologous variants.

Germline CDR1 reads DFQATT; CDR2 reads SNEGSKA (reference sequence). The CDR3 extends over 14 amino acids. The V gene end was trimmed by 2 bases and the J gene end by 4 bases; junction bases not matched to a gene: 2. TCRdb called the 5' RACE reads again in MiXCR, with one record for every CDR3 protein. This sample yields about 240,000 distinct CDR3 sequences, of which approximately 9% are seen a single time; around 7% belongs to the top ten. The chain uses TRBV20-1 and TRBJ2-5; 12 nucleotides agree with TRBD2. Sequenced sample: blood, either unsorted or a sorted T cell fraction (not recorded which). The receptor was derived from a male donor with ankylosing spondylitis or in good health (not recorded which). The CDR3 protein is CSARPSGRAETQYF. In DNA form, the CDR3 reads TGCAGTGCTAGACCTAGCGGGAGGGCAGAGACCCAGTACTTC.